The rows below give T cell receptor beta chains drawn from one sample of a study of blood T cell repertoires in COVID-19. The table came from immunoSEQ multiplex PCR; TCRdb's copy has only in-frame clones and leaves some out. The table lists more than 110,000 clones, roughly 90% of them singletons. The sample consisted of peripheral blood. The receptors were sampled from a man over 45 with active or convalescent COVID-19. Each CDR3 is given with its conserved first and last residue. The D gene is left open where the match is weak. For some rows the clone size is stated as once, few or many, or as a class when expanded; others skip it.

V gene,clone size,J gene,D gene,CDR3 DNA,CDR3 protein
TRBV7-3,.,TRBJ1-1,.,TGTGCCAGCAGAGCCGCCGGGACACAGAACACTGAAGCTTTCTTT,CASRAAGTQNTEAFF
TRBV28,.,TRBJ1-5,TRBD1,TGTGCCAGCAGTCCCCTGGCAGGGGGCTTCAATCAGCCCCAGCATTTT,CASSPLAGGFNQPQHF
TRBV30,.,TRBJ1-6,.,TGTGCCTGGACAGGACATTCTAATTCACCCCTCCACTTT,CAWTGHSNSPLHF
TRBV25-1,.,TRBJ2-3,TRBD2,TGTGCCAGCAGTCCCCTGAGCGGGAGGGGAGTCGGTACGCAGTATTTT,CASSPLSGRGVGTQYF
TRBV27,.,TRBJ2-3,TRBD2,TGTGCCAGCAGCGTATCCGCGGGGGATCGCACAGATACGCAGTATTTT,CASSVSAGDRTDTQYF
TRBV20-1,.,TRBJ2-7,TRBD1,TGCAGTGCTAGTCCCGTTTCGGGACAGGGGGCAAGCGAGCAGTACTTC,CSASPVSGQGASEQYF
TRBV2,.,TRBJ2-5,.,TGTGCCAGCAGTGAGGAGGGGAAGACCCAGTACTTC,CASSEEGKTQYF
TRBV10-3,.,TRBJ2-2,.,TGTGCCACAAGCCCTACGAACACCGGGGAGCTGTTTTTT,CATSPTNTGELFF
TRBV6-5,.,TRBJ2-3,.,TGTGCCAGCACGGGGTTTCTCGGGCGCACAGATACGCAGTATTTT,CASTGFLGRTDTQYF
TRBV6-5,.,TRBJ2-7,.,TGTGCCAGCAGTTACTCCACTACCGGGGGCTACGAGCAGTACTTC,CASSYSTTGGYEQYF
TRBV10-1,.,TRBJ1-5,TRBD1,TGCGCCAGCAGTGCCGGGACAGGGTGCTATAGCAATCAGCCCCAGCATTTT,CASSAGTGCYSNQPQHF
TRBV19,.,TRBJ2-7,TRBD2,TGTGCCAGTAGTGTTCTAGCGGGAGGGAACTACGAGCAGTACTTC,CASSVLAGGNYEQYF
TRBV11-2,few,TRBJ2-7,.,TGTGCCAGCAGCTTGGGGGCGGCAGACGAGCAGTACTTC,CASSLGAADEQYF
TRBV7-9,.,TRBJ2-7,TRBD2,TGTGCCAGCAGCTTAGCGAGCGGGAGAACGTACGAGCAGTACTTC,CASSLASGRTYEQYF
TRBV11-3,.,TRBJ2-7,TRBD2,TGTGCCAGCAGCCCACTGCTAGCGGGAGGGCCGTATTCGGCCTACGAGCAGTACTTC,CASSPLLAGGPYSAYEQYF
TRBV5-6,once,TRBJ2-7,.,TGTGCCAGCAGCCGGGGACACGCCTACGAGCAGTACTTC,CASSRGHAYEQYF
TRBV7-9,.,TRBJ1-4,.,TGTGCCAGCAGCTTAGAAGGGGGTATGAATGAAAAACTGTTTTTT,CASSLEGGMNEKLFF
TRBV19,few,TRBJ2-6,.,TGTGCCAGTAGTCCCCGACAGATCTACTCTGGGGCCAACGTCCTGACTTTC,CASSPRQIYSGANVLTF
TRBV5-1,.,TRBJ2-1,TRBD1,TGCGCCAGCAGCTCCGGGACAGGAAACTACAATGAGCAGTTCTTC,CASSSGTGNYNEQFF
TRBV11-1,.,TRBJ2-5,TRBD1,TGTGCCAGCAGCTTCCCGGGGACAGGGGGAGAGACCCAGTACTTC,CASSFPGTGGETQYF
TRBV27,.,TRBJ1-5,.,TGTGCCAGCAGTTTAGGCAGGCCCGGGGGTCAGCCCCAGCATTTT,CASSLGRPGGQPQHF
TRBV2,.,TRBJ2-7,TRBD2,TGTGCCAGCAGTTGGACTAGCGGGGGTCACGAGCAGTACTTC,CASSWTSGGHEQYF
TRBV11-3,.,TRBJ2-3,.,TGTGCCAGCAGCCATGGCACAGATACGCAGTATTTT,CASSHGTDTQYF
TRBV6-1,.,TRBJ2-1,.,TGTGCCAGCAGTGAAGACAGGGAGTCCCACAATGAGCAGTTCTTC,CASSEDRESHNEQFF
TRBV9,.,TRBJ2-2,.,TGTGCCAGCAGCGCCTCCTTAGGGGCCGGGGAGCTGTTTTTT,CASSASLGAGELFF
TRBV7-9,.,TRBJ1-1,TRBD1,TGTGCCAGCAGCTTAAAGGGGGCCACTGAAGCTTTCTTT,CASSLKGATEAFF
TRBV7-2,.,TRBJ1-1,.,TGTGCCAGCAGCCACCGGGACACAATGGGGACTGAAGCTTTCTTT,CASSHRDTMGTEAFF
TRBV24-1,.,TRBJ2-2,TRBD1,TGTGCCACCAGTGATGCGGACAGGGCCGCGAACACCGGGGAGCTGTTTTTT,CATSDADRAANTGELFF
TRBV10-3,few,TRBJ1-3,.,TGTGCCATCAGTGAGCCCAGCTCTGGAAACACCATATATTTT,CAISEPSSGNTIYF
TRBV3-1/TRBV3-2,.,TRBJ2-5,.,TGTGCCAGCAGCCAAGTCGTGAGGGAGTACAGGGCCCAGTACTTC,CASSQVVREYRAQYF
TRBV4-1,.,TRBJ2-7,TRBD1,TGCGCCAGCAGCCAGCCGGGACAGGCGATATACGAGCAGTACTTC,CASSQPGQAIYEQYF
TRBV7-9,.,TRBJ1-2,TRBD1,TGTGCCAGCAGCCCCCGACAGGGTCACTATGGCTACACCTTC,CASSPRQGHYGYTF
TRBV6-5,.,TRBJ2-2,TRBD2,TGTGCCAGCAGGGGACGAGCGGGAGCCACCGGGGAGCTGTTTTTT,CASRGRAGATGELFF
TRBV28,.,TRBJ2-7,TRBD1,TGTGCCAGCAGACCCCCGGGACAGGACCTCTACGAGCAGTACTTC,CASRPPGQDLYEQYF
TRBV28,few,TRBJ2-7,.,TGTGCCAGCAAAGGGACATACTACGAGCAGTACTTC,CASKGTYYEQYF
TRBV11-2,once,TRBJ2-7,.,TGTGCCAGCAGCTACTCTGAGGCCTACGAGCAGTACTTC,CASSYSEAYEQYF
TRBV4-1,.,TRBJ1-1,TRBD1,TGCGCCAGCAGCCACCGAGGGACAGGGGGCGTTCCGGCTGAAGCTTTCTTT,CASSHRGTGGVPAEAFF